This T cell receptor (beta chain) was sequenced for a study of shared clonotypes between healthy human individuals. The wider study: Donor ages ranged 18 to 49 years: a couple of women, a few men.

Study outcomes and limitations: Blood alone was sampled, and tissue repertoires likely differ.

The authors ran the assay at deep level. Profiled with immunoSEQ multiplex PCR; TCRdb holds only in-frame clones, not every one. The sample has roughly 490,000 clones; over 65% are singletons. CDR3 length equals 11 residues. Per germline, CDR1 SGHTS and CDR2 YDEGEE. V was pared by 2 bases and J by 2 bases, with 2 bases between. To note about this clone: Its antigen is unknown. It differs at one base from a far larger clone, so likely a read error.

Sequenced material: PBMCs. The clonotype comes from a woman between 40 and 50 years old in good health. Some clones in this sample may be carry-over from other donors' samples. The V and J genes are TRBV5-8 and TRBJ2-7; D unclear. In nucleotides, the CDR3 is TGTGCCAGCAGCTTCGCCTACGAGCAGTACTTC. Translated: CASSFAYEQYF.